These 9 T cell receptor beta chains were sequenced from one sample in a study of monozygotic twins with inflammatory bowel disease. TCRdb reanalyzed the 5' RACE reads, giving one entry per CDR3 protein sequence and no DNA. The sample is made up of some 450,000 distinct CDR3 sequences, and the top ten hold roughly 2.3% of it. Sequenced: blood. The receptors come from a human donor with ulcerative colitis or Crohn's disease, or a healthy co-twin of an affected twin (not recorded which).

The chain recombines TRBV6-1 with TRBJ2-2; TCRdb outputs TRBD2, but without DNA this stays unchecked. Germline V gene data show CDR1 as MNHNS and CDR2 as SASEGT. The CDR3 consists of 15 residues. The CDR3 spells CATSGLAGVNGELFF.

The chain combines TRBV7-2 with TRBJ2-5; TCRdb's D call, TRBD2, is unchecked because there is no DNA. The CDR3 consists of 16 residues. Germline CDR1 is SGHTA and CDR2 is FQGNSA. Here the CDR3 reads CASSLARGRAQETQYF.

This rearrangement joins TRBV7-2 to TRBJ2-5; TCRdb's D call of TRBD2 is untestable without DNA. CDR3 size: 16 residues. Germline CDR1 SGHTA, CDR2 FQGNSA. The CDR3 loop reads CASSSQNPGLEETQYF.

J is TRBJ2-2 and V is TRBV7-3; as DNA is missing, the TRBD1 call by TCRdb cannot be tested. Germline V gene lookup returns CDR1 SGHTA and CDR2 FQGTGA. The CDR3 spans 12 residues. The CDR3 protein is CASSPGQLKLFF.

The chain's CDR3 is CASTPSPPAASNQPQHF. The chain links TRBV11-2 to TRBJ1-5. Germline loops: CDR1 SGHAT, CDR2 FQNNGV. This CDR3 contains 17 residues.

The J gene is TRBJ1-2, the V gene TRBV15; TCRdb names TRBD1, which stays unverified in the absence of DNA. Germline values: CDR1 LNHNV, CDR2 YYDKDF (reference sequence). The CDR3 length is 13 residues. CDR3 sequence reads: CATSRGQGYGYTF.

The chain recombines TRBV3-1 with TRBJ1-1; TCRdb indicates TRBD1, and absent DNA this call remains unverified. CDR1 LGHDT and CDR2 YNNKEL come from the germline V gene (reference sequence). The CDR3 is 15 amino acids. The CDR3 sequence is CASRLGTGTDTEAFF.

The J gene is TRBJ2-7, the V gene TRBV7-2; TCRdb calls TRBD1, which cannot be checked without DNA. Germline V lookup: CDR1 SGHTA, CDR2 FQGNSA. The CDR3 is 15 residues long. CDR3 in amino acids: CASSLSGPLSYEQYF.

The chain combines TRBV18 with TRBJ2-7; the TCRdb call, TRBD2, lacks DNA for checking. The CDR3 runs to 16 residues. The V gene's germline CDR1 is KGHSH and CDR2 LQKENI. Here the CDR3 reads CASSPLTSGSSYEQYF.